Listed below are T cell receptor beta chains from one sample, sequenced in a study of T cell changes during pregnancy in multiple sclerosis. Clones were read by immunoSEQ multiplex PCR, and TCRdb kept only the in-frame ones, dropping some. The data show 90,000 to 95,000 clones, approximately 90% seen once. Sequenced material: peripheral blood, taken before pregnancy. Source of these receptors: a female donor with multiple sclerosis, enrolled in a pregnancy study. Each CDR3 is given with its conserved first and last residue. A D gene is named only where the DNA matches it firmly. Clone size appears in some rows only: once, few, many, or a class for an expanded clone.

>TRBJ1-6|TRBD1|TRBV5-6|-
CASSTRDRGYRSHSPLHF
TGTGCCAGCAGCACCCGGGACAGGGGCTATCGCTCCCATTCACCCCTCCACTTT
>TRBJ2-1|TRBD2|TRBV11-2|-
CASSLRLAGIYNEQFF
TGTGCCAGCAGCTTAAGACTAGCGGGGATTTACAATGAGCAGTTCTTC
>TRBJ2-7|TRBD2|TRBV18|-
CASSPRSRTSLYEQYF
TGTGCCAGCTCACCACGTTCTAGGACTAGTTTGTACGAGCAGTACTTC
>TRBJ2-1|TRBD1|TRBV25-1|-
CASSGTQGDNEQFF
TGTGCCAGCAGCGGGACGCAGGGGGACAATGAGCAGTTCTTC
>TRBJ2-7|TRBD1|TRBV9|-
CASSVAGTGFYEQYF
TGTGCCAGCAGCGTAGCAGGGACAGGGTTCTACGAGCAGTACTTC
>TRBJ1-2|TRBD1|TRBV7-9|-
CASSGVGQGYGYTF
TGTGCCAGCAGCGGAGTGGGACAGGGGTATGGCTACACCTTC
>TRBJ1-2|-|TRBV29-1|once
CSAGTRGQANYGYTF
TGCAGCGCCGGGACAAGGGGCCAAGCTAACTATGGCTACACCTTC
>TRBJ2-7|-|TRBV5-6|-
CASSRAGSSYEQYF
TGTGCCAGCAGCCGAGCTGGTAGCTCCTACGAGCAGTACTTC
>TRBJ2-1|-|TRBV5-8|-
CASSSRPGLQYNEQFF
TGTGCCAGCAGCTCGAGGCCGGGTTTGCAGTACAATGAGCAGTTCTTC
>TRBJ2-2|TRBD2|TRBV2|-
CASSPPSGRTDTGELFF
TGTGCCAGCAGTCCGCCCAGCGGGAGGACTGACACCGGGGAGCTGTTTTTT
>TRBJ1-1|-|TRBV5-8|-
CASSLVGYTEAFF
TGTGCCAGCAGCTTGGTCGGGTACACTGAAGCTTTCTTT
>TRBJ2-4|-|TRBV7-2|-
CASSGVEAKNIQYF
TGTGCCAGCAGCGGCGTGGAGGCCAAAAACATTCAGTACTTC
>TRBJ2-2|TRBD2|TRBV4-2|-
CASSHQEGRGGFMNTGELFF
TGTGCCAGCAGCCACCAAGAGGGGCGGGGGGGCTTCATGAACACCGGGGAGCTGTTTTTT
>TRBJ2-5|TRBD2|TRBV2|-
CASSRSGRGETQYF
TGTGCCAGCAGCAGAAGCGGGAGGGGAGAGACCCAGTACTTC
>TRBJ1-1|-|TRBV18|-
CASFTRSGDTEAFF
TGTGCCAGCTTCACCAGATCAGGGGACACTGAAGCTTTCTTT
>TRBJ2-7|TRBD1|TRBV29-1|-
CSVEETGVPYEQYF
TGCAGCGTTGAGGAGACAGGGGTCCCCTACGAGCAGTACTTC
>TRBJ1-2|-|TRBV23-1|-
CASSQYRGYTF
TGCGCCAGCAGTCAATACCGGGGCTACACCTTC
>TRBJ1-5|-|TRBV28|-
CATAQGNQPQHF
TGTGCCACCGCACAGGGTAATCAGCCCCAGCATTTT
>TRBJ2-7|-|TRBV4-3|-
CASSPQGGPYEQYF
TGCGCCAGCAGCCCACAGGGAGGGCCCTACGAGCAGTACTTC
>TRBJ2-6|TRBD2|TRBV9|-
CASSARLAQLAGANVLTF
TGTGCCAGCAGCGCCCGACTAGCGCAGCTAGCTGGGGCCAACGTCCTGACTTTC
>TRBJ2-7|TRBD1|TRBV29-1|once
CSVVLGTGGWEQYF
TGCAGCGTTGTTCTCGGGACAGGGGGCTGGGAGCAGTACTTC
>TRBJ2-1|TRBD1|TRBV5-1|-
CASGAGTVYNEQFF
TGCGCCAGCGGCGCCGGGACAGTTTACAATGAGCAGTTCTTC